The next 30 T cell receptor beta chains were all read from a single sample in a study of T cells in Graves' hyperthyroidism and ophthalmopathy (dated by TCRdb to between 2019 and 2020). Receptors were amplified or captured by multiplex PCR. These reads were obtained on an Illumina HiSeq 2000. The TCR beta CDR3 regions were amplified from RNA transcripts. The TCR CDR3 was subjected to a first round of RT-PCR using the HTBI primer set and the Qiagen OneStep RT-PCR kit. TCRdb trimmed the raw reads at Q25, called clones with MiXCR and kept productive beta chains. Duplicate CDR3 protein sequences are folded into a single record with the most common DNA and genes. The sample table shows over 350,000 distinct CDR3 sequences, and 14% to 15% are seen once. Around 14% of the sample is taken by the ten largest. The sequencing sample was made of blood. The receptors come from a man in his late teens or twenties with Graves' ophthalmopathy.

The chain couples TRBV18 to TRBJ2-2, with 8 bases matching TRBD1. The CDR3 runs to 17 residues. After removal of 0 bases from V and 0 bases from J, the junction contained 3 bases not matched to a gene. In germline, CDR1 is KGHSH, CDR2 LQKENI. CDR3 sequence (DNA): TGTGCCAGCTCACCACCGACAGGGGCGTCGAACACCGGGGAGCTGTTTTTT. It encodes CASSPPTGASNTGELFF.

To note about this clonotype: Being one base from a much bigger clone, this may be a read error. The V and J genes are TRBV6-2 or TRBV6-3 and TRBJ1-5, with D possibly matching TRBD1 (5 bases). The CDR3 is 14 amino acids. Germline CDR1 MNHEY, CDR2 SVGEGT. V was cut by 5 bases and J by 5 bases, with 13 bases left in between. The CDR3 DNA reads TGTGCCAGCAGTCCCGGGACGCGGTATCAGCCCCAGCATTTT. This codes for CASSPGTRYQPQHF.

This clonotype was counted many times. This rearrangement joins TRBV9 to TRBJ2-3; no reliable D call. Trimming pared 4 bases from V and 5 bases from J, leaving 17 bases between. There are 15 residues in the CDR3. Germline V gene lookup returns CDR1 SGDLS and CDR2 YYNGEE. The CDR3 DNA reads TGTGCCAGCAGCCCCCCTGAGAGGACGGGAGATACGCAGTATTTT. This gives the protein CASSPPERTGDTQYF.

This clonotype showed up just a few times. The V gene is TRBV9, the J gene TRBJ1-5; possibly TRBD1 for D (6 bases). V was shortened by 7 bases and J by 2 bases, with 13 bases between the two germline ends. CDR3 length: 14 residues. Germline V gene data show CDR1 as SGDLS and CDR2 as YYNGEE. CDR3 sequence (DNA): TGTGCCAGCGGGGGGGGGGCGGGCAATCAGCCCCAGCATTTT. It translates to CASGGGAGNQPQHF.

This clonotype was counted at least ten times. The chain uses TRBV20-1 and TRBJ2-5; a weak D match, TRBD1 (6 bases). This CDR3 region has 14 residues. Trimming cost V 0 bases and J 3 bases, with 11 bases left between them. CDR1 is DFQATT and CDR2 is SNEGSKA in the germline V gene (reference sequence). The CDR3 sequence is CSARDRGEEETQYF. The CDR3 region has the DNA TGCAGTGCTAGAGACAGGGGCGAGGAAGAGACCCAGTACTTC.

CDR3 sequence: CASSETFSTGLYGYTF. In DNA form, the CDR3 reads TGTGCCAGCAGTGAAACATTCTCGACAGGGCTCTATGGCTACACCTTC. The V and J genes are TRBV6-1 and TRBJ1-2; 7 bases match TRBD1. The CDR3 length is 16 residues. Germline V gene data show CDR1 as MNHNS and CDR2 as SASEGT. Trimming at V came to 2 bases and at J to 4 bases, leaving 10 bases not matched to a gene.

This clonotype was observed many times. The chain recombines TRBV7-9 with TRBJ2-3; D ambiguous. The V end was cut by 4 bases, the J end by 0 bases, with 14 bases between. This CDR3 spans 16 amino acids. Germline loops: CDR1 SEHNR, CDR2 FQNEAQ (reference sequence). CDR3 sequence: CASSYRLTTSTDTQYF. DNA for the CDR3: TGTGCCAGCAGCTACCGACTGACCACTAGCACAGATACGCAGTATTTT.

In its sample, this clonotype was seen many times. The chain employs TRBV5-5 and TRBJ2-7; TRBD2 aligns across 8 bases. CDR3 length: 15 residues. CDR1 and CDR2 from the germline V gene are SGHKS and YYEKEE (reference sequence). V was pared by 4 bases and J by 7 bases, with 13 bases of the junction left unmatched. The CDR3 nucleotides are TGTGCCAGCAGCGTCAGCCGGGAGGGTCCGCGGGAGCAGTACTTC. Translating gives CASSVSREGPREQYF.

This clonotype has a count of ten or more. The CDR3 sequence is CASWDRRTEAFF. DNA of the CDR3: TGTGCCAGCTGGGACAGGCGCACTGAAGCTTTCTTT. The rearrangement links TRBV28 to TRBJ1-1; 8 bases align to TRBD1. Trimming cost V 8 bases and J 4 bases; bases outside gene matches: 3. The CDR3 covers 12 residues. The germline V gene encodes CDR1 MDHEN and CDR2 SYDVKM.

This clonotype was counted only a few times. V usage is TRBV5-4 and J usage is TRBJ1-1, with TRBD1 matching over 10 bases. The CDR3 sequence is 16 residues long. After removal of 6 bases from V and 5 bases from J, the junction contained 13 bases not matched to a gene. The V gene's germline CDR1 is SGHNT and CDR2 YYREEE (reference sequence). The CDR3 DNA sequence: TGTGCCAGCACTTTGGAGGCCCGGACAGGGGGGACTGAAGCTTTCTTT. The encoded protein is CASTLEARTGGTEAFF.

Many counts were recorded for this clonotype. This chain connects TRBV29-1 to TRBJ2-5, with D possibly being TRBD2 (6 bases). The CDR3 length is 15 residues. Trimming shortened V by 1 base and J by 1 base, and 13 bases separated the two germline ends. Germline CDR1 and CDR2: SQVTM and ANQGSEA. The CDR3 reads CSVEAHGRGQETQYF. CDR3 nucleotides: TGCAGCGTTGAAGCTCATGGGCGGGGCCAAGAGACCCAGTACTTC.

The chain recombines TRBV29-1 with TRBJ1-3; a possible D gene is TRBD1 (5 bases). Germline CDR1 SQVTM, CDR2 ANQGSEA. CDR3 length: 13 amino acids. The V end was cut by 2 bases, the J end by 1 base, with 6 bases between. CDR3 sequence: CSVEYRSGNTIYF. The CDR3 bases are TGCAGCGTTGAATACAGGTCTGGAAACACCATATATTTT.

This clonotype came up many times. This chain joins TRBV24-1 and TRBJ2-7; TRBD1 matches at 9 bases. This CDR3 spans 15 amino acids. The germline gives CDR1 KGHDR, CDR2 SFDVKD. J gave up 5 bases and V 2 bases, and 6 bases lay outside the gene matches. CDR3 bases: TGTGCCACCAGTGATTCACGCCGGGACAGGGACGAGCAGTACTTC. Encoded protein: CATSDSRRDRDEQYF.

J is TRBJ2-7 and V is TRBV20-1; the match to TRBD2 covers 11 bases. The germline V gene has CDR1 DFQATT and CDR2 SNEGSKA (reference sequence). Trimming at V came to 4 bases and at J to 5 bases, leaving 10 bases not matched to a gene. This CDR3 spans 15 amino acids. CDR3 nucleotide sequence: TGCAGTGCTACCGATCAACTAGCGGGAGCCAACGAGCAGTACTTC. Encoded protein: CSATDQLAGANEQYF.

This chain uses TRBV12-3 or TRBV12-4 with TRBJ2-7, with TRBD1 as a possible D gene (6 bases). The CDR3 has 14 residues. Trimming left V 4 bases short and J 7 bases short, with 17 bases between. CDR3 sequence (DNA): TGTGCCAGCAGTTCCCCTCAGGGGCTTGGGGAGCAGTACTTC. This translates into CASSSPQGLGEQYF.

This clonotype was recorded at least ten times. V and J are TRBV3-1 and TRBJ2-4; 7 bases map to TRBD1. After removal of 4 bases from V and 8 bases from J, the junction contained 8 bases not matched to a gene. There are 14 residues in the CDR3. Germline CDR1 and CDR2: LGHDT and YNNKEL (reference sequence). The DNA of the CDR3 is TGTGCCAGCAGCCCCCGACAGGGTGTTGACATTCAGTACTTC. As protein: CASSPRQGVDIQYF. The full variable domain, with the rest looked up from reference TRBV3-1 and TRBJ2-4, is DTAVSQTPKYLVTQMGNDKSIKCEQNLGHDTMYWYKQDSKKFLKIMFSYNNKELIINETVPNRFSPKSPDKAHLNLHINSLELGDSAVYFCASSPRQGVDIQYFGAGTRLSVL.

This clonotype was detected only a few times. The chain links TRBV24-1 to TRBJ2-5; TRBD2 aligns across 9 bases. With V trimmed by 7 bases and J by 5 bases, 16 bases remained unmatched. Germline V gives CDR1 KGHDR, CDR2 SFDVKD. The CDR3 is 17 amino acids. The CDR3 region is CATSDPPYSGGPETQYF. CDR3 DNA: TGTGCCACCAGCGATCCCCCTTATAGCGGGGGCCCGGAGACCCAGTACTTC.

The sample holds many counts of this clonotype. The chain employs TRBV5-1 and TRBJ2-3; D uncertain. This CDR3 has 12 residues. V was cut by 7 bases and J by 2 bases, with 8 bases left in between. The germline gives CDR1 SGHRS, CDR2 YFSETQ. CDR3 in amino acids: CASQANTDTQYF. The CDR3 DNA follows: TGCGCCAGCCAGGCTAACACAGATACGCAGTATTTT.

This clonotype came up many times. The chain uses TRBV6-5 and TRBJ2-1; 9 positions agree with TRBD1. The CDR3 consists of 16 residues. Germline CDR1 MNHEY, CDR2 SVGAGI. The V and J ends lost 2 bases and 5 bases, in that order; junction bases with no gene match: 7. CDR3 sequence: CASSYVAGQGDNEQFF. The CDR3 nucleotides read TGTGCCAGCAGTTACGTTGCGGGACAGGGTGACAATGAGCAGTTCTTC.

This clonotype occurred many times. The CDR3 here is CSASRTGGVGYTF. CDR3 bases: TGCAGTGCTAGCAGGACAGGGGGAGTTGGCTACACCTTC. The chain links TRBV20-1 to TRBJ1-2, with TRBD1 matching 10 bases. There are 13 residues in the CDR3. Trimming took 3 bases from V and 7 from J; bases not matched to a gene: 5. CDR1 is DFQATT and CDR2 is SNEGSKA in the germline V gene (reference sequence).

At least ten counts were recorded for this clonotype. This chain connects TRBV19 to TRBJ1-1; TRBD1 matches at 8 bases. The CDR3 is 14 residues long. Per germline, CDR1 LNHDA and CDR2 SQIVND (reference sequence). V was clipped by 5 bases and J by 5 bases; unmatched bases: 7. The CDR3 spells CASSPGQGWTEAFF. The CDR3 region has the DNA TGTGCCAGTAGTCCCGGACAGGGTTGGACTGAAGCTTTCTTT.

This clonotype has ten or more counts. CDR3 DNA: TGCGCCATCCTCCTAGCGGGGGGGTCCTACGAGCAGTACTTC. This sequence encodes CAILLAGGSYEQYF. V usage is TRBV10-2 and J usage is TRBJ2-7; TRBD2 matches at 12 bases. The CDR3 has 14 amino acids. CDR1 and CDR2 from the germline V gene are WSHSY and SAAADI. The V and J ends lost 10 bases and 1 base, in that order; junction bases with no gene match: 5.

V and J are TRBV11-2 and TRBJ2-3; 7 bases line up with TRBD2. Germline-derived CDR1 and CDR2 are SGHAT and FQNNGV. Trimming cost V 1 base and J 1 base; bases outside gene matches: 17. This CDR3 has 20 amino acids. The CDR3 sequence: CASSLGGIGGGGLGTDTQYF. CDR3 DNA sequence: TGTGCCAGCAGCTTAGGGGGAATTGGTGGGGGAGGGCTTGGCACAGATACGCAGTATTTT. The entire variable domain, with the rest obtained from reference TRBV11-2 and TRBJ2-3, is as follows: EAGVAQSPRYKIIEKRQSVAFWCNPISGHATLYWYQQILGQGPKLLIQFQNNGVVDDSQLPKDRFSAERLKGVDSTLKIQPAKLEDSAVYLCASSLGGIGGGGLGTDTQYFGPGTRLTVL.

This clonotype came up a few times. The V gene is TRBV19, the J gene TRBJ1-2; D might be TRBD1 (6 bases). The CDR3 is 13 amino acids. Germline CDR1 reads LNHDA; CDR2 reads SQIVND (reference sequence). Trimming removed 1 base from V and 8 bases from J, with 11 bases in between. The CDR3 DNA reads TGTGCCAGTAGTATAGTCAGGGGCCGCGGCTACACCTTC. Translated, it gives CASSIVRGRGYTF. The variable domain in full, with the rest retrieved from reference TRBV19 and TRBJ1-2, is DGGITQSPKYLFRKEGQNVTLSCEQNLNHDAMYWYRQDPGQGLRLIYYSQIVNDFQKGDIAEGYSVSREKKESFPLTVTSAQKNPTAFYLCASSIVRGRGYTFGSGTRLTVV.

This clonotype showed up many times. The chain uses TRBV6-1 and TRBJ2-2; D is ambiguous. This CDR3 has 11 residues. Trimming pared 7 bases from V and 6 bases from J, leaving 6 bases between. Germline CDR1 is MNHNS and CDR2 is SASEGT. This CDR3 is CASMTSGELFF. Written as DNA, the CDR3 is TGTGCCAGCATGACTTCCGGGGAGCTGTTTTTT.

This clonotype occurred a few times. A much more abundant neighbour one base away suggests this may be a read error. The genes are TRBV30 and TRBJ1-1, with TRBD1 identical over 10 bases. Per the germline V gene, CDR1 is GTSNPN and CDR2 is SVGIG (reference sequence). The CDR3 has 14 amino acids. The CDR3 sequence is CAWGTGQGNTGAFF. CDR3 in DNA: TGTGCCTGGGGTACGGGACAGGGGAACACTGGAGCTTTCTTT.

This clonotype came up many times. This chain uses TRBV5-1 with TRBJ2-3; D gene unclear. Trimming took off 1 base at V and 6 bases at J, with 3 bases between the two ends. This CDR3 spans 11 amino acids. Per germline, CDR1 SGHRS and CDR2 YFSETQ. CDR3: CASSLWDTQYF. The CDR3, as DNA: TGCGCCAGCAGCTTGTGGGATACGCAGTATTTT.

At least ten counts were recorded for this clonotype. This rearrangement joins TRBV5-1 to TRBJ1-2, with unresolved D. This CDR3 region has 14 residues. Deletions cut 0 bases from V and 0 bases from J, with 6 bases between. Germline V gene data show CDR1 as SGHRS and CDR2 as YFSETQ. The CDR3 loop is CASSLDGPNYGYTF. DNA of the CDR3: TGCGCCAGCAGCTTGGATGGTCCTAACTATGGCTACACCTTC.

This clonotype was recorded many times. This chain links TRBV5-8 with TRBJ2-7; possible D gene TRBD2, 5 bases. CDR1 SGHTS and CDR2 YDEGEE come from the germline V gene. V lost 2 bases, J lost 1 base, and 10 bases lay in between. This CDR3 contains 14 residues. CDR3 residues: CASSLGSNSYEQYF. The CDR3 DNA reads TGTGCCAGCAGCTTAGGGAGCAATTCCTACGAGCAGTACTTC.

This clonotype was observed a few times. CDR3: CASSLAGGKNEQFF. The CDR3 region has the DNA TGTGCCAGCAGTCTAGCGGGAGGTAAAAATGAGCAGTTCTTC. The V call is TRBV25-1, the J call TRBJ2-1, with TRBD2 identical over 11 bases. The germline V gene encodes CDR1 MGHDK and CDR2 SYGVNS. The CDR3 consists of 14 residues. The ends lost 5 bases at V and 7 bases at J; junction bases unmatched: 4. The full variable domain, in which reference TRBV25-1 and TRBJ2-1 provide the parts outside the CDR3, is EADIYQTPRYLVIGTGKKITLECSQTMGHDKMYWYQQDPGMELHLIHYSYGVNSTEKGDLSSESTVSRIRTEHFPLTLESARPSHTSQYLCASSLAGGKNEQFFGPGTRLTVL.